Following are 23 T cell receptor beta chains from one sample sequenced in a study of CD8 T cells in ankylosing spondylitis. MiXCR, applied by TCRdb to the 5' RACE reads, yields one record per CDR3 protein. The data contain around 250,000 distinct CDR3 sequences, about 10% of them seen just once; the ten biggest clones take up approximately 6.6%. Sequencing input: blood, either unsorted or a sorted T cell fraction (not recorded which). The receptor set was obtained from a male donor with ankylosing spondylitis or in good health (not recorded which).

In this sample, this clonotype turned up many times. The CDR3: CASSIQSASGELFF. In DNA, the CDR3 is TGCGCCAGCAGCATACAGTCCGCTTCCGGGGAGCTGTTTTTT. The chain links TRBV5-1 to TRBJ2-2; D remains ambiguous. This CDR3 contains 14 residues. Trimming shortened V by 4 bases and J by 6 bases, and 13 bases separated the two germline ends. Germline V gives CDR1 SGHRS, CDR2 YFSETQ.

In this sample, this clonotype turned up many times. J is TRBJ2-1 and V is TRBV6-1; D might be TRBD1 or TRBD2, each matching 5 bases. This CDR3 comprises 15 residues. The V end lost 1 base, the J end lost 0 bases, and 7 bases lay between the germline ends. Germline CDR1 is MNHNS and CDR2 is SASEGT. The CDR3 reads CASSEEGSSYNEQFF. The DNA of the CDR3 is TGTGCCAGCAGTGAAGAGGGGAGCTCCTACAATGAGCAGTTCTTC.

The rearrangement joins TRBV7-8 to TRBJ2-5; 8 nucleotides align to TRBD2. From germline, CDR1 is SGHVS and CDR2 FQNEAQ. The CDR3 contains 15 residues. The junction had 12 bases not matched to a gene; V was cut back by 8 bases and J by 4 bases. The CDR3 region is CASGLVAGIRETQYF. The CDR3 coding sequence is TGTGCCAGCGGACTGGTAGCGGGAATTCGAGAGACCCAGTACTTC.

This clonotype was picked up many times. V gene TRBV24-1 combines with J gene TRBJ2-3; D uncertain. Per germline, CDR1 KGHDR and CDR2 SFDVKD. The V gene lost 9 bases and the J gene lost 2 bases, with 8 bases spanning the gap. CDR3 length: 12 amino acids. This CDR3 reads CATAQDTDTQYF. CDR3 DNA sequence: TGTGCCACCGCCCAAGACACAGATACGCAGTATTTT.

The chain joins TRBV3-1 to TRBJ2-1; 11 bases are a match to TRBD1. This CDR3 region has 16 residues. V lost 2 bases, J lost 5 bases, and 5 bases stayed unmatched. Germline CDR1 and CDR2: LGHDT and YNNKEL (reference sequence). The CDR3 region has the DNA TGTGCCAGCAGCCAACTATTGGGACAGGGGGACAATGAGCAGTTCTTC. This sequence encodes CASSQLLGQGDNEQFF.

This clonotype was seen many times. V is TRBV7-9 and J is TRBJ2-2, with a weak D call TRBD1 (5 bases). The V and J ends lost 3 bases and 7 bases respectively, with 12 bases between them. The CDR3 extends over 14 amino acids. CDR1 is SEHNR and CDR2 is FQNEAQ in the germline V gene (reference sequence). CDR3 amino acids: CASSFVTVGGELFF. For the CDR3, the DNA is TGTGCCAGCAGCTTTGTGACAGTCGGCGGGGAGCTGTTTTTT.

This clonotype occurred many times. The chain is built from TRBV20-1 and TRBJ2-7; 9 positions agree with TRBD1. The germline V gene has CDR1 DFQATT and CDR2 SNEGSKA (reference sequence). With 3 bases clipped from V and 1 base from J, the junction kept 1 base outside the gene matches. The CDR3 spans 13 residues. The CDR3 coding sequence is TGCAGTGCTAGGGGGACAGGGTCCTACGAGCAGTACTTC. Protein product: CSARGTGSYEQYF.

This clonotype was detected a few times. The V and J genes are TRBV7-8 and TRBJ2-5, with D unclear. Trimming removed 0 bases from V and 0 bases from J, with 8 bases in between. The CDR3 runs 15 residues. Per the germline V gene, CDR1 is SGHVS and CDR2 is FQNEAQ. CDR3 in DNA: TGTGCCAGCAGCTTAGCTGGTATGAACCAAGAGACCCAGTACTTC. Its protein product is CASSLAGMNQETQYF.

This clonotype was counted many times. This chain uses TRBV20-1 with TRBJ2-5, with 11 nucleotides matching TRBD2. V lost 3 bases to trimming and J lost 2 bases; unmatched junction nucleotides: 14. The CDR3 totals 18 residues. CDR1 is DFQATT and CDR2 is SNEGSKA in the germline V gene (reference sequence). CDR3 sequence (DNA): TGCAGTGCTAGTTCGGGTAGCGGGGGGGCAAGGTTGCAAGAGACCCAGTACTTC. Protein product: CSASSGSGGARLQETQYF.

This clonotype was detected ten times or more. The chain carries TRBV9 and TRBJ2-7; weak D call: TRBD1 (6 bases). CDR3 length equals 14 residues. CDR1 and CDR2 from the germline V gene are SGDLS and YYNGEE. V lost 3 bases, J lost 3 bases, and 13 bases lay in between. CDR3 in amino acids: CASSARDNLYEQYF. The CDR3 bases are TGTGCCAGCAGCGCAAGGGACAACCTCTACGAGCAGTACTTC. The full variable domain, with the rest looked up from reference TRBV9 and TRBJ2-7, is DSGVTQTPKHLITATGQRVTLRCSPRSGDLSVYWYQQSLDQGLQFLIQYYNGEERAKGNILERFSAQQFPDLHSELNLSSLELGDSALYFCASSARDNLYEQYFGPGTRLTVT.

This clonotype was detected only a few times. The chain combines TRBV7-2 with TRBJ1-2; D is unresolved. This CDR3 is built from 13 residues. Looked up from germline, CDR1 is SGHTA and CDR2 is FQGNSA. V lost 1 base and J 7 bases, leaving 10 bases between the germline ends. The CDR3 sequence is CASSLGTFRGYTF. For the CDR3, the DNA is TGTGCCAGCAGCTTAGGTACCTTCCGTGGCTACACCTTC.

The chain employs TRBV20-1 and TRBJ1-1; D remains ambiguous. Germline V gives CDR1 DFQATT, CDR2 SNEGSKA (reference sequence). This CDR3 has 13 residues. V gave up 7 bases and J gave up 2 bases, with 14 bases separating them. This CDR3 reads CSGYGTANTEAFF. As DNA, the CDR3 is TGCAGTGGTTACGGAACAGCAAACACTGAAGCTTTCTTT.

The chain couples TRBV30 to TRBJ2-1; 12 positions match TRBD2. Germline V gene sequence: CDR1 GTSNPN, CDR2 SVGIG (reference sequence). V lost 4 bases to trimming and J lost 6 bases; unmatched junction nucleotides: 1. This CDR3 is 13 amino acids long. CDR3 sequence: CAWTLAGGNEQFF. CDR3 nucleotides: TGTGCCTGGACACTAGCGGGAGGCAATGAGCAGTTCTTC.

In its sample, this clonotype was seen many times. The J gene is TRBJ2-3, the V gene TRBV5-4; D gene ambiguous. CDR3 length equals 16 residues. Germline V lookup: CDR1 SGHNT, CDR2 YYREEE (reference sequence). The V end lost 3 bases, the J end lost 1 base, and 15 bases lay between the germline ends. The CDR3 DNA follows: TGTGCCAGCAGCTCAGATTTTACCCCCGGCACAGATACGCAGTATTTT. Its translation is CASSSDFTPGTDTQYF.

This clonotype was counted ten times or more. The CDR3: CASSFAVADTQYF. DNA of the CDR3: TGTGCCAGCAGCTTTGCCGTCGCAGATACGCAGTATTTT. The genes are TRBV7-8 and TRBJ2-3; D is unresolved. This CDR3 has 13 amino acids. V dropped 3 bases and J dropped 4 bases, with 8 bases sitting between them. In germline, CDR1 is SGHVS, CDR2 FQNEAQ.

This clonotype was seen a few times. V usage is TRBV5-1 and J usage is TRBJ2-5; TRBD2 is a possible D gene (6 bases). The V gene lost 0 bases and the J gene lost 0 bases, with 12 bases spanning the gap. From germline, CDR1 is SGHRS and CDR2 YFSETQ. The CDR3 covers 16 residues. As DNA, the CDR3 is TGCGCCAGCAGCTTGGCCCGGGGGAGTTACCAAGAGACCCAGTACTTC. It translates to CASSLARGSYQETQYF.

The chain has TRBV11-2 and TRBJ2-5, with D tentatively TRBD1 or TRBD2 (5 bases each). Germline V gene lookup returns CDR1 SGHAT and CDR2 FQNNGV. The V end was cut by 2 bases, the J end by 8 bases, with 12 bases between. This CDR3 spans 13 amino acids. The CDR3 nucleotides are TGTGCCAGCAGCTTATGGGGGAAGAGAACCCAGTACTTC. Translated: CASSLWGKRTQYF.

This clonotype has ten or more counts. The chain employs TRBV27 and TRBJ2-4; D not resolved. Germline loops: CDR1 MNHEY, CDR2 SMNVEV (reference sequence). The V and J ends lost 3 bases and 8 bases respectively, with 14 bases between them. The CDR3 spans 14 residues. The CDR3 region is CASSFGMAGHIQYF. For the CDR3, the DNA is TGTGCCAGCAGTTTTGGGATGGCCGGACACATTCAGTACTTC.

There are many counts of this clonotype. The V gene is TRBV18, the J gene TRBJ2-7; D perhaps matches TRBD2 (5 bases). Germline V gene data show CDR1 as KGHSH and CDR2 as LQKENI. The CDR3 spans 16 residues. V was shortened by 1 base and J by 3 bases, with 16 bases between the two germline ends. The CDR3 reads CASSPLPGIINYEQYF. Here the CDR3 DNA reads TGTGCCAGCTCACCACTGCCGGGAATTATTAACTACGAGCAGTACTTC.

This clonotype was seen ten or more times. The rearrangement links TRBV20-1 to TRBJ2-7, with TRBD2 identical over 9 bases. Germline loops: CDR1 DFQATT, CDR2 SNEGSKA (reference sequence). This CDR3 is 15 amino acids long. V shed 6 bases and J 3 bases; nucleotides not matched to a gene: 12. The CDR3 DNA is TGCAGTGCCCAGAAGGCGAGCGGGGGGAACTACGAGCAGTACTTC. Translated, it gives CSAQKASGGNYEQYF.

This clonotype has just a few counts. This chain connects TRBV6-1 to TRBJ1-5; no definite D call. Germline V gives CDR1 MNHNS, CDR2 SASEGT. V lost 1 base and J 7 bases, leaving 14 bases between the germline ends. The CDR3 sequence is 15 residues long. CDR3: CASSEGVGFFQPQHF. CDR3 bases: TGTGCCAGCAGTGAAGGTGTAGGGTTCTTCCAGCCCCAGCATTTT.

This clonotype was picked up many times. The V and J genes are TRBV28 and TRBJ2-7; 8 bases fit TRBD1. CDR1 MDHEN and CDR2 SYDVKM come from the germline V gene. With V trimmed by 6 bases and J by 5 bases, 12 bases remained unmatched. The CDR3 length is 15 residues. CDR3 amino acids: CASRSPGQVTNEQYF. The CDR3 DNA follows: TGTGCCAGCAGAAGTCCGGGACAGGTAACCAACGAGCAGTACTTC.

This clonotype was recorded at least ten times. This chain uses TRBV7-8 with TRBJ1-1; no reliable D call. CDR1 is SGHVS, CDR2 FQNEAQ, per germline. V was clipped by 3 bases and J by 9 bases, with 8 bases between them. The CDR3 spans 11 residues. The CDR3 sequence is CASSLVGQAFF. The CDR3 DNA follows: TGTGCCAGCAGCTTGGTCGGGCAAGCTTTCTTT.